The 13 T cell receptor beta chains in this list originate from one sample, sequenced in a study of T cells after yellow fever vaccination. TCRdb re-called the 5' RACE reads with MiXCR, one entry per CDR3 protein. Altogether hundreds of thousands of distinct CDR3 sequences are present, around 3.9% being singletons, with the ten largest covering 20% to 30%. Specimen: PBMCs, collected on the day of the yellow fever booster vaccination. These receptors all come from a man between 18 and 29 years old who received the YFV17D yellow fever vaccine.

At least ten counts were recorded for this clonotype. The CDR3 DNA is TGTGCCAGTAGTATTCGGCAGGTTGGATTTTCTGGGGCCAACGTCCTGACTTTC. Translation: CASSIRQVGFSGANVLTF. This chain connects TRBV19 to TRBJ2-6; D is ambiguous. Germline assignment: CDR1 LNHDA and CDR2 SQIVND (reference sequence). The CDR3 sequence is 18 residues long. Trimming took off 3 bases at V and 1 base at J, with 16 bases between the two ends.

The chain recombines TRBV4-2 with TRBJ2-3; D gene uncertain. Germline CDR1 reads LGHNA; CDR2 reads YNFKEQ. The germline V and J ends were trimmed by 5 bases and 2 bases, with 17 bases remaining between them. The CDR3 sequence is 16 residues long. This CDR3 is CASSLARTPNTDTQYF. DNA of the CDR3: TGTGCCAGCAGCTTGGCTCGGACGCCCAACACAGATACGCAGTATTTT.

This clonotype was observed at least ten times. The CDR3 region is CASSPLRSGGSYNEQFF. The CDR3 nucleotides read TGCGCCAGCAGCCCCCTTAGGAGCGGGGGGTCCTACAATGAGCAGTTCTTC. The J gene is TRBJ2-1, the V gene TRBV4-1; 9 nucleotides agree with TRBD2. The CDR3 spans 17 residues. V lost 4 bases and J lost 1; bases outside the gene matches: 8. The V gene's germline CDR1 is MGHRA and CDR2 YSYEKL.

This clonotype was observed many times. The genes are TRBV9 and TRBJ1-2, with D uncertain. This CDR3 spans 17 amino acids. Trimming left V 4 bases short and J 4 bases short, with 23 bases between. Germline V gene sequence: CDR1 SGDLS, CDR2 YYNGEE. The CDR3, as DNA: TGTGCCAGCAGCCCCCATAGTGGACCGTACCCTCCCTATGGCTACACCTTC. It encodes CASSPHSGPYPPYGYTF. The whole variable domain, remainder taken from reference TRBV9 and TRBJ1-2, is DSGVTQTPKHLITATGQRVTLRCSPRSGDLSVYWYQQSLDQGLQFLIQYYNGEERAKGNILERFSAQQFPDLHSELNLSSLELGDSALYFCASSPHSGPYPPYGYTFGSGTRLTVV.

This clonotype was seen repeatedly, ten times or more. CDR3 nucleotides: TGTGCCAGCAGCTTAGATAGGCGCTCTTGGCTGGCGCAGTACTTC. Translation gives CASSLDRRSWLAQYF. The gene calls are TRBV11-2 and TRBJ2-7; no firm D call. V was clipped by 0 bases and J by 9 bases, with 18 bases between them. Germline CDR1 is SGHAT and CDR2 is FQNNGV. The CDR3 totals 15 residues.

This clonotype was counted a few times. This chain links TRBV5-1 with TRBJ1-4; no reliable D call. Trimming shortened V by 3 bases and J by 4 bases, and 10 bases separated the two germline ends. Germline lookup yields CDR1 SGHRS and CDR2 YFSETQ. The CDR3 runs 14 residues. The CDR3 is CASSSGLFNEKLFF. CDR3 in DNA: TGCGCCAGCAGCTCAGGACTGTTTAATGAAAAACTGTTTTTT.

This clonotype was seen more than once but under ten times. The genes are TRBV7-6 and TRBJ2-1, with 7 bases fitting TRBD2. This CDR3 is 16 amino acids long. The ends lost 2 bases at V and 0 bases at J; junction bases unmatched: 4. The germline gives CDR1 SGHVS, CDR2 FNYEAQ. DNA for the CDR3: TGTGCCAGCAGCTTATGGGGGGGGACCTCCTACAATGAGCAGTTCTTC. Its translation: CASSLWGGTSYNEQFF.

This clonotype was found many times. V gene TRBV10-3 combines with J gene TRBJ2-7, with 8 bases fitting TRBD1. The germline V gene has CDR1 ENHRY and CDR2 SYGVKD. V trimming: 6 bases; J trimming: 3 bases; junction bases outside the gene matches: 16. The CDR3 covers 17 residues. The CDR3 region is CAISGDLTGGSDYEQYF. The CDR3 nucleotides are TGTGCCATCAGCGGTGACCTAACAGGGGGATCAGACTACGAGCAGTACTTC.

This clonotype was counted only a few times. This chain joins TRBV20-1 and TRBJ2-7; no definite D call. The V gene's germline CDR1 is DFQATT and CDR2 SNEGSKA (reference sequence). Trimming pared 1 base from V and 0 bases from J, leaving 13 bases between. The CDR3 has 15 amino acids. The CDR3 coding sequence is TGCAGTGCTAGAGTATTCGGACCAAGCTCCTACGAGCAGTACTTC. Its protein is CSARVFGPSSYEQYF.

This chain links TRBV14 with TRBJ2-7; D is unclear. V lost 4 bases and J 6 bases, leaving 13 bases between the germline ends. The CDR3 has 13 residues. Per germline, CDR1 SGHDN and CDR2 FVKESK. CDR3 bases: TGTGCCAGCAGCCGGCCAGGCAGTATCGAGCAGTACTTC. This translates into CASSRPGSIEQYF. The full variable domain, in which reference TRBV14 and TRBJ2-7 provide the parts outside the CDR3, is EAGVTQFPSHSVIEKGQTVTLRCDPISGHDNLYWYRRVMGKEIKFLLHFVKESKQDESGMPNNRFLAERTGGTYSTLKVQPAELEDSGVYFCASSRPGSIEQYFGPGTRLTVT.

This clonotype was observed a few times. The gene calls are TRBV4-3 and TRBJ1-2; maybe TRBD1 (5 bases). The CDR3 is made up of 16 amino acids. V gave up 0 bases and J gave up 3 bases, with 14 bases separating them. The germline V gene encodes CDR1 LGHNA and CDR2 YSLEER. CDR3 sequence (DNA): TGCGCCAGCAGCCAAGATCTGGGGGACTTTGACTATGGCTACACCTTC. This encodes CASSQDLGDFDYGYTF.

This clonotype was detected ten times or more. The chain couples TRBV20-1 to TRBJ2-7, with TRBD1 as a possible D gene (5 bases). Per germline, CDR1 DFQATT and CDR2 SNEGSKA (reference sequence). This CDR3 region has 13 residues. The ends were cut back, 6 bases at V and 6 bases at J, with 18 bases in the middle. CDR3 protein: CSATDTPSIEQYF. The CDR3, as DNA: TGCAGTGCGACGGACACCCCCTCGATCGAGCAGTACTTC.

This clonotype was observed many times. V is TRBV6-2 or TRBV6-3 and J is TRBJ1-1; TRBD1 matches 7 bases. The CDR3 is 13 amino acids. Looked up from germline, CDR1 is MNHEY and CDR2 is SVGEGT. The J segment lost 6 bases and the V segment lost 6 bases, leaving 7 bases of the junction unmatched. The chain's CDR3 is CASSPPGGPEAFF. The CDR3 DNA sequence: TGTGCCAGCAGCCCCCCAGGGGGTCCTGAAGCTTTCTTT.